What follows is one T cell receptor (beta chain) and its context. Trimming removed 4 bases at V and 6 bases at J, with 16 bases between. The germline gives CDR1 SGHDT, CDR2 YYEEEE. This CDR3 is built from 15 residues. The primer mix had 60 Vbeta and 13 Jbeta primers. The repertoire was sequenced with immunoSEQ multiplex PCR; TCRdb's copy has only in-frame clones and lacks some. In total, the table holds around 110,000 clones. The data belong to a study of cytomegalovirus exposure and HLA in healthy donors. The chain carries TRBV5-6 and TRBJ2-2; D may be TRBD1 (7 bases). The sample was PBMCs. This clonotype was obtained from a young man in good health and CMV-seronegative. CDR3 region: CASSRTGGASGELFF. DNA of the CDR3: TGTGCCAGCAGCCGGACAGGAGGGGCGTCCGGGGAGCTGTTTTTT.